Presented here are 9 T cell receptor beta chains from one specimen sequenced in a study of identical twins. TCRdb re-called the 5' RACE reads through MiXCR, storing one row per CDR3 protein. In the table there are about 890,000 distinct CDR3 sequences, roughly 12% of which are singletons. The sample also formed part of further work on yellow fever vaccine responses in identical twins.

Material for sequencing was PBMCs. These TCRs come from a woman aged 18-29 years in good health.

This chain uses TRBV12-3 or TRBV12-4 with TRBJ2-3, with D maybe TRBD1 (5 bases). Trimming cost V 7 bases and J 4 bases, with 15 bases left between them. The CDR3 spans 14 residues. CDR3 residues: CASIMGQLADTQYF. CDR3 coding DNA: TGTGCCAGCATCATGGGGCAGTTGGCAGATACGCAGTATTTT.

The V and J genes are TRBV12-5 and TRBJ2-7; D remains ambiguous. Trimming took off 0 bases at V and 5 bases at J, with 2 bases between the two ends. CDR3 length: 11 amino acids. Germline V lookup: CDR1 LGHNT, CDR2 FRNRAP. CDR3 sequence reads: CASGLVNEQYF. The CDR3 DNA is TGTGCTAGTGGTTTGGTCAACGAGCAGTACTTC.

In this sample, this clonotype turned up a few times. In DNA form, the CDR3 reads TGTGCCAGCAGTGCCCGGACGGTGGGTGGCACTGAAGCTTTCTTT. This sequence encodes CASSARTVGGTEAFF. The genes are TRBV6-1 and TRBJ1-1; D ambiguous. Germline values: CDR1 MNHNS, CDR2 SASEGT. V was clipped by 4 bases and J by 4 bases, with 16 bases between them. There are 15 residues in the CDR3.

This CDR3 reads CASSGEPGNTIYF. The CDR3, as DNA: TGCGCCAGCAGCGGGGAGCCTGGAAACACCATATATTTT. The chain couples TRBV5-1 to TRBJ1-3; unclear D gene. The CDR3 spans 13 residues. Trimming took 4 bases from V and 2 from J, leaving 7 bases between them. Looked up from germline, CDR1 is SGHRS and CDR2 is YFSETQ.

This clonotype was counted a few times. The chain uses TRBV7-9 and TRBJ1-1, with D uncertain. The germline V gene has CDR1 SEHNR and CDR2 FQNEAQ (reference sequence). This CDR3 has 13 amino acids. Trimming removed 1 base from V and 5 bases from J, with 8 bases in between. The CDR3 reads CASSLEAGTEAFF. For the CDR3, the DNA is TGTGCCAGCAGCTTAGAGGCGGGGACTGAAGCTTTCTTT.

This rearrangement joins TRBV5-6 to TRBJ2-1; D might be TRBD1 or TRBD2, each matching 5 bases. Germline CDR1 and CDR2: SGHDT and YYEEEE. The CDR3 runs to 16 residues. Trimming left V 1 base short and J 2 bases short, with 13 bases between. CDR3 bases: TGTGCCAGCAGCTTGATGTCCTCGGGGCCCTACAATGAGCAGTTCTTC. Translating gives CASSLMSSGPYNEQFF.

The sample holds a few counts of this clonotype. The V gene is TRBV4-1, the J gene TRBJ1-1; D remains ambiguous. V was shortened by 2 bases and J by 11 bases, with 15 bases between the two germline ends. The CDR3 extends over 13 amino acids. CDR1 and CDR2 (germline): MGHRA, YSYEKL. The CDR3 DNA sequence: TGCGCCAGCAGCCAAAAGCAGGTCGATCTGGCTTTCTTT. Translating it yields CASSQKQVDLAFF.

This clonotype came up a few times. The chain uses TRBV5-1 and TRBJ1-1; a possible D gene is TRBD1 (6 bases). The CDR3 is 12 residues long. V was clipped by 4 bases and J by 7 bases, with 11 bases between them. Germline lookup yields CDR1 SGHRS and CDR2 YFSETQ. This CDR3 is CASSHETGEAFF. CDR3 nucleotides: TGCGCCAGCAGCCACGAGACAGGTGAAGCTTTCTTT. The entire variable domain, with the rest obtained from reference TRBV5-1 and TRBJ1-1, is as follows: KAGVTQTPRYLIKTRGQQVTLSCSPISGHRSVSWYQQTPGQGLQFLFEYFSETQRNKGNFPGRFSGRQFSNSRSEMNVSTLELGDSALYLCASSHETGEAFFGQGTRLTVV.

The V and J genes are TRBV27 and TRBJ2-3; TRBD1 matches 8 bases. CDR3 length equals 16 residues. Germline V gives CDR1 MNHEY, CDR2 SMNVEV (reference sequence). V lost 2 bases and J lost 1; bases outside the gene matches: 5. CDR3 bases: TGTGCCAGCAGTTTAGTTAGGGGACAGGGCACAGATACGCAGTATTTT. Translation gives CASSLVRGQGTDTQYF.